The next 8 T cell receptor beta chains were all read from a single sample in a study of T cell responses to AZD1222 COVID-19 vaccine. The table came from immunoSEQ multiplex PCR; TCRdb's copy has only in-frame clones and leaves some out. Of some 130,000 clones listed, 91% are singletons. This sample comprised peripheral blood, obtained on day 0 of AZD1222 vaccination. These receptor sequences come from an adult in good health.

V is TRBV10-3 and J is TRBJ1-2, with D possibly matching TRBD1 (5 bases). Germline values: CDR1 ENHRY, CDR2 SYGVKD. V gave up 0 bases and J gave up 8 bases, with 19 bases separating them. The CDR3 is 16 residues long. CDR3 in DNA: TGTGCCATCAGTGAGTCGGGTGCAGGAGGGGCGGAGGGCTACACCTTC. Protein sequence: CAISESGAGGAEGYTF.

V gene TRBV5-8 combines with J gene TRBJ1-1; no reliable D call. Germline assignment: CDR1 SGHTS and CDR2 YDEGEE. Trimming cost V 0 bases and J 0 bases, with 6 bases left between them. The CDR3 loop spans 14 amino acids. CDR3 nucleotide sequence: TGTGCCAGCAGCTTGGACGGATTGAACACTGAAGCTTTCTTT. Amino acids: CASSLDGLNTEAFF. Variable domain in full (rest from reference TRBV5-8 and TRBJ1-1): EAGVTQSPTHLIKTRGQQATLRCSPISGHTSVYWYQQALGLGLQFLLWYDEGEERNRGNFPPRFSGRQFPNYSSELNVNALELEDSALYLCASSLDGLNTEAFFGQGTRLTVV.

This chain connects TRBV29-1 to TRBJ1-2; D may be TRBD1 (5 bases). The CDR3 covers 12 residues. From germline, CDR1 is SQVTM and CDR2 ANQGSEA. V was clipped by 0 bases and J by 4 bases, with 6 bases between them. The CDR3 sequence: CSVEDGGYGYTF. In nucleotides, the CDR3 is TGCAGCGTTGAAGACGGGGGCTATGGCTACACCTTC.

The chain carries TRBV5-1 and TRBJ1-2; D remains unclear. The CDR3 is made up of 14 amino acids. V gave up 4 bases and J gave up 8 bases, with 18 bases separating them. CDR1 and CDR2 from the germline V gene are SGHRS and YFSETQ. In DNA form, the CDR3 reads TGCGCCAGCAGCGAGGTTGAGAGAACTGGAGGCTACACCTTC. Residues: CASSEVERTGGYTF.

CDR3 protein: CASRMGQPNEKLFF. The CDR3 nucleotides read TGTGCCAGCAGAATGGGACAGCCAAATGAAAAACTGTTTTTT. This chain connects TRBV27 to TRBJ1-4; 7 nucleotides agree with TRBD1. CDR1 is MNHEY and CDR2 is SMNVEV in the germline V gene (reference sequence). V lost 6 bases to trimming and J lost 5 bases; unmatched junction nucleotides: 6. There are 14 residues in the CDR3.

CDR3 sequence: CASGFGTGNTEAFF. Written as DNA, the CDR3 is TGTGCTAGTGGTTTCGGGACAGGGAACACTGAAGCTTTCTTT. The rearrangement links TRBV12-5 to TRBJ1-1; 8 bases line up with TRBD1. Germline V gene lookup returns CDR1 LGHNT and CDR2 FRNRAP. The CDR3 consists of 14 residues. Trimming took 3 bases from V and 1 from J; bases not matched to a gene: 1.

The CDR3 DNA reads TGTGCCAGCAGCGCGACAATGATGTCCTACAATGAGCAGTTCTTC. Its protein product is CASSATMMSYNEQFF. This chain joins TRBV9 and TRBJ2-1; unclear D gene. V lost 3 bases and J 1 base, leaving 11 bases between the germline ends. Germline CDR1 reads SGDLS; CDR2 reads YYNGEE. The CDR3 spans 15 residues.

This chain uses TRBV3-1 (or the pseudogene TRBV3-2) with TRBJ1-5, with 7 bases matching TRBD1. Per the germline V gene, CDR1 is LGHDT and CDR2 is YNNKEL (reference sequence). Trimming cost V 5 bases and J 2 bases; bases outside gene matches: 9. CDR3 length equals 16 residues. For the CDR3, the DNA is TGTGCCAGCAGCACCCATCAGGGGGAGGGCAATCAGCCCCAGCATTTT. This gives the protein CASSTHQGEGNQPQHF.